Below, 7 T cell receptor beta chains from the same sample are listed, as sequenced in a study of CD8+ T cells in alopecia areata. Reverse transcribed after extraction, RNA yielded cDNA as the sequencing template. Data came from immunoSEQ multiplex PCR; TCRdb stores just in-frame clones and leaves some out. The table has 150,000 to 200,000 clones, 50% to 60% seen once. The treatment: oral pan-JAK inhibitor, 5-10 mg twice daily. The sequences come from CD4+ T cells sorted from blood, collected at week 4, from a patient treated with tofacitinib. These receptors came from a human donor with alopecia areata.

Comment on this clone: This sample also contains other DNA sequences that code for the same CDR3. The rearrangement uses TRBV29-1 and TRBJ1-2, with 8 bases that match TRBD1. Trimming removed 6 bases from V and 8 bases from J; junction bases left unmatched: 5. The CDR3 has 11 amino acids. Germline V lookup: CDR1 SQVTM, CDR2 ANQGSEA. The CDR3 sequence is CSVRTGKGYTF. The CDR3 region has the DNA TGCAGCGTCCGGACAGGGAAAGGCTACACCTTC.

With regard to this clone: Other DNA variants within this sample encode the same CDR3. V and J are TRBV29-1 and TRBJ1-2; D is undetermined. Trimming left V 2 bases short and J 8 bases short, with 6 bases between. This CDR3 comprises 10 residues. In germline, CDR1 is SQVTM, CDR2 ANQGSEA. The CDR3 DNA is TGCAGCGTTGAAAGTTACGGCTACACCTTC. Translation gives CSVESYGYTF.

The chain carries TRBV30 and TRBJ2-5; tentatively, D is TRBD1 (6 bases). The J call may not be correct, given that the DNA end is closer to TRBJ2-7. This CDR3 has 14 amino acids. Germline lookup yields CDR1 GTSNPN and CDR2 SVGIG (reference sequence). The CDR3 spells CAWSVPGVSYEQYF. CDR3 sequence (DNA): TGTGCCTGGAGTGTCCCAGGGGTGTCCTACGAGCAGTACTTC.

CDR3 in amino acids: CASSDQSWDRGPFNYGYTF. The CDR3 nucleotides read TGTGCCAGCAGTGATCAATCATGGGACAGGGGGCCTTTCAACTATGGCTACACCTTC. V usage is TRBV28 and J usage is TRBJ1-2; TRBD1 aligns across 12 bases. This CDR3 has 19 amino acids. V shed 5 bases and J 2 bases; nucleotides not matched to a gene: 15. The germline V gene encodes CDR1 MDHEN and CDR2 SYDVKM.

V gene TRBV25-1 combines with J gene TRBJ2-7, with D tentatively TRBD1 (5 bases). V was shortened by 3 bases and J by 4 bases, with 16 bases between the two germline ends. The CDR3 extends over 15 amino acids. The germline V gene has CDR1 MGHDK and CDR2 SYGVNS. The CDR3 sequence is CASSDPSDRVYEQYF. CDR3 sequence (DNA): TGTGCCAGCAGTGATCCATCTGACAGAGTGTACGAGCAGTACTTC.

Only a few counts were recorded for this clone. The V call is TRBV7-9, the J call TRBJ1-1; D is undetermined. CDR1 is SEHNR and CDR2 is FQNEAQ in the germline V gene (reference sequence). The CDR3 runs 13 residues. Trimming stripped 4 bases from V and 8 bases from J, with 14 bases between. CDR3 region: CASSSDGPTEAFF. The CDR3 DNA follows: TGTGCCAGCAGCTCCGACGGGCCAACGGAAGCTTTCTTT. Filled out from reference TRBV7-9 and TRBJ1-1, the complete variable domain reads DTGVSQNPRHKITKRGQNVTFRCDPISEHNRLYWYRQTLGQGPEFLTYFQNEAQLEKSRLLSDRFSAERPKGSFSTLEIQRTEQGDSAMYLCASSSDGPTEAFFGQGTRLTVV.

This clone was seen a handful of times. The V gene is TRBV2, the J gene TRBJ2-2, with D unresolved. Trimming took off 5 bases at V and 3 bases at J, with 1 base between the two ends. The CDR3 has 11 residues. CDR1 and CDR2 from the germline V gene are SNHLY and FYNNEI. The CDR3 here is CASSYTGELFF. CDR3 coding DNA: TGTGCCAGCAGTTACACCGGGGAGCTGTTTTTT.